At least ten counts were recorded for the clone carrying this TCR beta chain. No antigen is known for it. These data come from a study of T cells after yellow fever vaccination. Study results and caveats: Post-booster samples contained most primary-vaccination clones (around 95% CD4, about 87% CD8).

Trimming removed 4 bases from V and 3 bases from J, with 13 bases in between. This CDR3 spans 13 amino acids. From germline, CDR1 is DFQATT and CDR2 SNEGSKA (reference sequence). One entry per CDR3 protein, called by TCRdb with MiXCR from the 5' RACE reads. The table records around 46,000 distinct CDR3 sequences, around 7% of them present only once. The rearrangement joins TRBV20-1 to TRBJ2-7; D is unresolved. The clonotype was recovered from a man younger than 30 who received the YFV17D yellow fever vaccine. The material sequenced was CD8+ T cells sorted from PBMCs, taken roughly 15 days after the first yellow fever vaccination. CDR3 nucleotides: TGCAGTGCTACCCTCCTGGGGATCTACGAGCAGTACGTC. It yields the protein CSATLLGIYEQYV.